These T cell receptor beta chains were read from a single sample in a study of cytomegalovirus exposure and HLA in healthy donors. Data came from immunoSEQ multiplex PCR; TCRdb stores just in-frame clones and leaves some out. Its table lists 200,000 or so clones. The sequencing input was PBMCs. The receptors originated from a boy under 18 in good health and CMV-seronegative. Both conserved end residues are part of each CDR3. Each record gives: J gene, D gene, V gene, CDR3 DNA, CDR3 protein. D genes are given only for firm matches.

>TRBJ2-6|TRBD2|TRBV7-2
TGTGCCACTTTAGCGGGGCGGTCTGGGGCCAACGTCCTGACTTTC
CATLAGRSGANVLTF
>TRBJ1-1|.|TRBV7-9
TGTGCCAGCAGCTTGGACAGCAGGAACACTGAAGCTTTCTTT
CASSLDSRNTEAFF
>TRBJ1-3|.|TRBV9
TGTGCCAGCAGCGTACGGGCCCGGGAGGGAAACACCATATATTTT
CASSVRAREGNTIYF
>TRBJ1-5|TRBD1|TRBV18
TGTGCCAGCTCGTTGACAGGGGTTTACCAGCCCCAGCATTTT
CASSLTGVYQPQHF
>TRBJ2-3|TRBD2|TRBV7-2
TGTGCCAGCAGCAAAGGTAGCGGGGCAGATACGCAGTATTTT
CASSKGSGADTQYF
>TRBJ1-2|.|TRBV5-1
TGCGCCAGCAGCTGGGGGGACGACTATGGCTACACCTTC
CASSWGDDYGYTF
>TRBJ2-2|TRBD2|TRBV7-3
TGTGCCAGCAGCCCTCAGCGGGGGGGCTTCACCGGGGAGCTGTTTTTT
CASSPQRGGFTGELFF
>TRBJ1-1|.|TRBV19
TGTGCCAGTAGTCCCTCGGGGAACACTGAAGCTTTCTTT
CASSPSGNTEAFF
>TRBJ1-1|TRBD1|TRBV19
TGTGCCAGTAGTAAGGGGGCCACTGAAGCTTTCTTT
CASSKGATEAFF
>TRBJ1-2|.|TRBV27
TGTGCCAGCAGTTTGTCAGGGAACTATGGCTACACCTTC
CASSLSGNYGYTF
>TRBJ2-7|TRBD2|TRBV7-2
TGTGCCAGCAGCTTAGTCACCGGCGGGGGGTTAAACGAGCAGTACTTC
CASSLVTGGGLNEQYF
>TRBJ2-1|TRBD2|TRBV6-5
TGTGCCAGCAGTTACCGGGGCGGGGGGGCACGGAATGAGCAGTTCTTC
CASSYRGGGARNEQFF
>TRBJ1-1|.|TRBV30
TGTGCCTGGAGTGTCCAGGGGAACACTGAAGCTTTCTTT
CAWSVQGNTEAFF
>TRBJ1-5|.|TRBV5-5
TGTGCCAGCAGTGTAATTGGAGGGAACCAGCCCCAGCATTTT
CASSVIGGNQPQHF
>TRBJ2-3|.|TRBV27
TGTGCCACCGGCGGTGGTATCGGCACAGATACGCAGTATTTT
CATGGGIGTDTQYF
>TRBJ1-2|TRBD1|TRBV4-1
TGCGCCAGCAGCCAAGGACAGGGGATAGGCTATGGCTACACCTTC
CASSQGQGIGYGYTF
>TRBJ1-6|.|TRBV5-4
TGTGCCAGCAGCCCGGGAAACAGGGAAACCCTCCACTTT
CASSPGNRETLHF
>TRBJ1-1|TRBD1|TRBV5-5
TGTGCCAGCAGCACTGACAGGGCAGTATTAGGGAACACTGAAGCTTTCTTT
CASSTDRAVLGNTEAFF
>TRBJ2-2|TRBD1|TRBV6-5
TGTGCCAGCAGTAGCGACAGGGTCACCGGGGAGCTGTTTTTT
CASSSDRVTGELFF
>TRBJ2-2|TRBD2|TRBV7-8
TGTGCCAGCAGCCCCAGGACTAGCGGGTACACCGGGGAGCTGTTTTTT
CASSPRTSGYTGELFF
>TRBJ2-3|.|TRBV4-1
TGCGCCAGCAGCCAAGCCGGGACTAGCACAGATACGCAGTATTTT
CASSQAGTSTDTQYF
>TRBJ2-5|TRBD2|TRBV18
TGTGCCAGCTCACCAGGGAGACTAGCGGGGGTCCAAGAGACCCAGTACTTC
CASSPGRLAGVQETQYF
>TRBJ1-1|TRBD1|TRBV19
TGTGCCAGTAGTAGGGACAGGGTGAGGACTGAAGCTTTCTTT
CASSRDRVRTEAFF
>TRBJ1-5|.|TRBV19
TGTGCCAGTAGCCCCGGACAGCGGAATCAGCCCCAGCATTTT
CASSPGQRNQPQHF
>TRBJ2-7|.|TRBV28
TGTGCCAGCCGCTCGGGAACCTACGAGCAGTACTTC
CASRSGTYEQYF
>TRBJ1-1|.|TRBV11-2
TGTGCCAGCAGCCTAATGAGGGCGGGGCCTGAAGCTTTCTTT
CASSLMRAGPEAFF
>TRBJ1-5|TRBD1|TRBV11-2
TGTGCCAGCAGCCAGGGACAGAACTACAATCAGCCCCAGCATTTT
CASSQGQNYNQPQHF